Listed below are T cell receptor beta chains from one sample, sequenced in a study of T cells in localized non-small cell lung cancer. Generated by immunoSEQ multiplex PCR, the TCRdb table keeps only in-frame clones and is missing some. The sample lists fewer than 35,000 clones; 78% were seen once. Sequenced here: peripheral blood, sampled before any cancer treatment. These receptors all come from a male donor aged 60 or over with stage II squamous cell lung carcinoma. Both conserved end residues are part of each CDR3. The D gene is left open where the match is weak. Size is omitted from some rows. Given values are once, few, many or a class for expanded clones.

TRBV28	NA	TRBJ2-7	TRBD1	TGTGCCAGCAGCCCCCCCCGACAGGGTGCGCCGCAGTACTTC	CASSPPRQGAPQYF
TRBV25-1	NA	TRBJ2-5	TRBD1	TGTGCCAGCAGTGAACCCCACAGGGGGCAAGAGACCCAGTACTTC	CASSEPHRGQETQYF
TRBV2	NA	TRBJ2-3	NA	TGTGCCAGCAGTGGACAGGGCACAGATACGCAGTATTTT	CASSGQGTDTQYF
TRBV11-2	NA	TRBJ1-2	TRBD1	TGTGCCAGCACCCCCATCAGACAGGGGGCTAACTATGGCTACACCTTC	CASTPIRQGANYGYTF
TRBV5-6	NA	TRBJ2-3	NA	TGTGCCAGCAGCTCGAGGACAGAAACAGATACGCAGTATTTT	CASSSRTETDTQYF
TRBV28	NA	TRBJ1-1	NA	TGTGCCAGCAGATCCCTCGCCCCCCAGGGGAACACTGAAGCTTTCTTT	CASRSLAPQGNTEAFF
TRBV5-4	NA	TRBJ2-7	NA	TGTGCCAGCAGCTTGGCGGCAACGGCCTACGAGCAGTACTTC	CASSLAATAYEQYF
TRBV30	NA	TRBJ2-5	TRBD2	TGTGCCTGGAGTGCTGGACTAGTGGATTCAGAGACCCAGTACTTC	CAWSAGLVDSETQYF
TRBV6-5	NA	TRBJ2-2	NA	TGTGCCAGCGAATTTCCCGGGGAGCTGTTTTTT	CASEFPGELFF
TRBV7-2	NA	TRBJ2-7	NA	TGTGCCAGCAGCTTAGGGTTTAGCGTATTGTCGTACGAGCAGTACTTC	CASSLGFSVLSYEQYF
TRBV19	NA	TRBJ2-3	TRBD2	TGTGCCAGTAGTATAGGTGGCGGGAGGGCCGATACGCAGTATTTT	CASSIGGGRADTQYF
TRBV19	few	TRBJ1-5	TRBD1	TGTGCCAGTAGCCCCCTAGGGGGCCGCAGGTATAGCAATCAGCCCCAGCATTTT	CASSPLGGRRYSNQPQHF
TRBV6-6	NA	TRBJ2-1	TRBD2	TGTGCCAGCACCAACTACGGGGGGTACAATGAGCAGTTCTTC	CASTNYGGYNEQFF
TRBV19	NA	TRBJ1-1	NA	TGTGCCAGTATCCGGGGGGCGATGCCCGTCACTGAAGCTTTCTTT	CASIRGAMPVTEAFF
TRBV25-1	NA	TRBJ2-3	NA	TGTGCCAGCAGTGAAGGGGCAGCCTCTAGCACAGATACGCAGTATTTT	CASSEGAASSTDTQYF
TRBV18	NA	TRBJ2-4	TRBD1	TGTGCCAGCTCACCACCGACGGCAGGGGGCAAAAACATTCAGTACTTC	CASSPPTAGGKNIQYF
TRBV6-1	NA	TRBJ1-3	TRBD1	TGTGCCAGCAGTGAACTTGGCAGGGGGCCTGACACCATATATTTT	CASSELGRGPDTIYF
TRBV7-9	NA	TRBJ2-3	TRBD2	TGTGCCAGCAGCTCGGGACTAGCGGGGATCATAAGGGAGACGCAGTATTTT	CASSSGLAGIIRETQYF
TRBV6-1	NA	TRBJ1-2	TRBD1	TGTGCCAGCAATCCGGGACAGACCTATGGCTACACCTTC	CASNPGQTYGYTF
TRBV9	NA	TRBJ2-1	NA	TGTGCCAGCAGCGTAGTTGGGAGTCGGGGCTCCTACAATGAGCAGTTCTTC	CASSVVGSRGSYNEQFF
TRBV10-1	NA	TRBJ1-2	NA	TGCGCCAGCAATAAGAGACAACGGTGCTCTGGCTACACCTTC	CASNKRQRCSGYTF
TRBV11-3	NA	TRBJ2-7	NA	TGTGCCAGCGGTTTTGGCAGCACCTACGAGCAGTACTTC	CASGFGSTYEQYF
TRBV28	NA	TRBJ1-1	NA	TGTGCCAGCAGTCACGGGACAAAGAACACTGAAGCTTTCTTT	CASSHGTKNTEAFF
TRBV19	NA	TRBJ2-6	NA	TGTGCCAGTAGTACGGCGGGCACTGGGGCCAACGTCCTGACTTTC	CASSTAGTGANVLTF
TRBV5-1	NA	TRBJ2-7	NA	TGCGCCAGCAGCTTGGGACAGAGGCCCTACGAGCAGTACTTC	CASSLGQRPYEQYF
TRBV21-1	NA	TRBJ2-5	NA	TGTGCCAGCAGCGCCCCGGGACAGGGAAGTATGGAGACCCAGTACTTC	CASSAPGQGSMETQYF
TRBV5-1	few	TRBJ2-1	TRBD1	TGCGCCAGCAGCCGACAGGGGGACAGCAATGAGCAGTTCTTC	CASSRQGDSNEQFF
TRBV27	few	TRBJ1-6	NA	TGTGCCAGCAGTTTACGCCTGGGGCCGGGGTCACCCCTCCACTTT	CASSLRLGPGSPLHF
TRBV15	NA	TRBJ2-1	TRBD1	TGTGCCACCAGCAGTGGGGACAGGGCCTACAATGAGCAGTTCTTC	CATSSGDRAYNEQFF
TRBV18	NA	TRBJ2-6	NA	TGTGCCAGCTCACCAGGGTCTGGGGCCAACGTCCTGACTTTC	CASSPGSGANVLTF
TRBV7-2	NA	TRBJ2-7	NA	TGTGCCAGCAGCTTAGCTAGAACGGACGAGCAGTACTTC	CASSLARTDEQYF
TRBV28	NA	TRBJ2-1	TRBD1	TGTGCCAGCAGATACCGGGACAGTCGCTCCTACAATGAGCAGTTCTTC	CASRYRDSRSYNEQFF
TRBV4-3	NA	TRBJ2-1	TRBD2	TGCGCCAGCAGCCAAGGATTCAGCGGGAGGGCCCACAATGAGCAGTTCTTC	CASSQGFSGRAHNEQFF
TRBV25-1	NA	TRBJ2-1	TRBD2	TGTGCCAGCAGTGAACCTAGCGGAGGCTCCTACAATGAGCAGTTCTTC	CASSEPSGGSYNEQFF
TRBV15	NA	TRBJ2-2	TRBD2	TGTGCCACCAGCGATACTAGCGGGAGAATTTCCGGGGAGCTGTTTTTT	CATSDTSGRISGELFF
TRBV6-6	NA	TRBJ2-5	TRBD1	TGTGCCAGCAGTTACGAGGGGGCTACTGAGACCCAGTACTTC	CASSYEGATETQYF
TRBV11-1	NA	TRBJ1-1	NA	TGTGCCAGCAGCTCGCACTTGGTGGACGGAAACACTGAAGCTTTCTTT	CASSSHLVDGNTEAFF
TRBV6-7	NA	TRBJ1-2	NA	TGTGCCAGCACCCTAGGGGCAGGGTACGATGGCTACACCTTC	CASTLGAGYDGYTF
TRBV27	NA	TRBJ1-1	NA	TGTGCCAGCAGGGGGAGGCCCCAGGGGAACACTGAAGCTTTCTTT	CASRGRPQGNTEAFF
TRBV5-3	NA	TRBJ2-5	TRBD2	TGTGCCAGAAGCTCTTTGGCGGGGGGCCCACAAGAGACCCAGTACTTC	CARSSLAGGPQETQYF
TRBV7-6	NA	TRBJ2-1	NA	TGTGCCAGCAGCTTACCCGGGAGAGATGAGCAGTTCTTC	CASSLPGRDEQFF
TRBV6-6	NA	TRBJ1-1	NA	TGTGCCAGCAGAAGGACAGTAGTGAACACTGAAGCTTTCTTT	CASRRTVVNTEAFF
TRBV5-6	NA	TRBJ1-1	NA	TGTGCCAGCAGCTATGGGGCGACTAATGAAGCTTTCTTT	CASSYGATNEAFF
TRBV4-1	NA	TRBJ1-4	NA	TGCGCCAGCAGCCAAGAGACGGGGGACGACGAAAAACTGTTTTTT	CASSQETGDDEKLFF
TRBV28	NA	TRBJ1-4	TRBD1	TGTGCCACCGAGGACAGGGCCAATGAAAAACTGTTTTTT	CATEDRANEKLFF
TRBV5-1	NA	TRBJ2-5	TRBD1	TGCGCCAGCAGCTCGGACAGGGTGGGCCAAGAGACCCAGTACTTC	CASSSDRVGQETQYF
TRBV5-1	NA	TRBJ2-3	NA	TGCGCCAGCAGCTCCACTCCGGGAGAGGATACGCAGTATTTT	CASSSTPGEDTQYF
TRBV18	once	TRBJ1-2	TRBD1	TGTGCCAGCTCACAAGGACAGGGGGGCTATGGCTACACCTTC	CASSQGQGGYGYTF
TRBV19	NA	TRBJ1-3	NA	TGTGCCAGTGGAAAGCCCCAAACGGAAAACACCATATATTTT	CASGKPQTENTIYF
TRBV6-6	NA	TRBJ2-7	TRBD2	TGTGCCAGCAGTTACTCTAGCGGGGGTTACGAGCAGTACTTC	CASSYSSGGYEQYF
TRBV7-9	NA	TRBJ2-7	TRBD1	TGTGCCAGTACACCGGGACAGAGCTCCTACGAGCAGTACTTC	CASTPGQSSYEQYF